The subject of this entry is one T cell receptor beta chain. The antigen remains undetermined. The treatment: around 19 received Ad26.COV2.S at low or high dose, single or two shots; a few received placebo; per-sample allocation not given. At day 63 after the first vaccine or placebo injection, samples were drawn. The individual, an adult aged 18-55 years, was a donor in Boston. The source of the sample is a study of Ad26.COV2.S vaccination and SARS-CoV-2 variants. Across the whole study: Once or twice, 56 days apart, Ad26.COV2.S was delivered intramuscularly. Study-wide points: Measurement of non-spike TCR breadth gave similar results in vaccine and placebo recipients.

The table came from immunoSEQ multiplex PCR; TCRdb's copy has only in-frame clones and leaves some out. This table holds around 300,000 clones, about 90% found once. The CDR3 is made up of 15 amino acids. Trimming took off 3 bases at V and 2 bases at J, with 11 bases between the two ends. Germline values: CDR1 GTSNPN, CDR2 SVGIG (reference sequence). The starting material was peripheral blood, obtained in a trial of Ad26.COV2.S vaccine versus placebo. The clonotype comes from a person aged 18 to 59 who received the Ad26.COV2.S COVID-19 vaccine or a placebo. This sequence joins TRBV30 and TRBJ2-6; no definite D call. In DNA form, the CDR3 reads TGTGCCTGGAGCGCAGTCATTGCTGGGGCCAACGTCCTGACTTTC. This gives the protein CAWSAVIAGANVLTF.